This T cell receptor beta chain emerged from a study of persistence of HIV-infected CD4 T cells. Study context: A median of about 8 years of suppressive ART preceded sampling.

Cells were stimulated nonspecifically with anti-CD3/anti-CD28 magnetic beads. Sorting of responding CD4+ T cells relied on upregulated CD40 ligand together with CD69. Donors had CD4+ T cell counts above 400 cells/uL and were CMV-seropositive. Regarding this clone: Its antigen is currently unknown.

Germline V gene sequence: CDR1 MGHRA, CDR2 YSYEKL. V lost 1 base to trimming and J lost 4 bases; unmatched junction nucleotides: 5. The CDR3 is 15 amino acids. The immunoSEQ assay was version 4, run in survey mode. Repertoires were generated with immunoSEQ multiplex PCR, while TCRdb's copy carries only in-frame clones and drops some. Among about 46,000 clones listed, about nine tenths were seen once. Findings and limits, study-wide: Degenerate expanded CDR3beta sequences were enriched among CMV- and Gag-responding cells. Rare CMV-responding cells carrying HIV-1 proviruses were not analyzed separately for TCR.

The source material was CD4+ T cells sorted from PBMCs after approximately 20-hour stimulation, sampled from a patient who received antiretroviral therapy. This rearrangement joins TRBV4-1 to TRBJ1-2; TRBD1 aligns across 8 bases. This TCR came from an adult woman with HIV who was CMV-seropositive. CDR3 in DNA: TGCGCCAGCAGCCAAGCCGGACAGGGTATCTATGGCTACACCTTC. This gives the protein CASSQAGQGIYGYTF.